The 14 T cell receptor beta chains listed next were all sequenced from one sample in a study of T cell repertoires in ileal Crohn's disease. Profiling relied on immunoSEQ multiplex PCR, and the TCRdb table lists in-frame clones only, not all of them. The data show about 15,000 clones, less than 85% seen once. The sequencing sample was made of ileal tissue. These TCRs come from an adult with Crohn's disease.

CDR3: CASSQEGLREQFF. The DNA for the CDR3 is TGCGCCAGCAGCCAAGAGGGCTTAAGGGAGCAGTTCTTC. The rearrangement links TRBV4-1 to TRBJ2-1; D is unresolved. Deletions cut 0 bases from V and 10 bases from J, with 10 bases between. The CDR3 sequence is 13 residues long. Germline CDR1 reads MGHRA; CDR2 reads YSYEKL.

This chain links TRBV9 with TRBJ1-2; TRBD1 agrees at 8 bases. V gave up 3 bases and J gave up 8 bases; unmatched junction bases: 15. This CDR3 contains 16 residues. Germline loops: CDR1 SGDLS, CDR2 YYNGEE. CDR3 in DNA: TGTGCCAGCAGCGGGCGATATCCGCAGGGGGCGTTCGGCTACACCTTC. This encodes CASSGRYPQGAFGYTF.

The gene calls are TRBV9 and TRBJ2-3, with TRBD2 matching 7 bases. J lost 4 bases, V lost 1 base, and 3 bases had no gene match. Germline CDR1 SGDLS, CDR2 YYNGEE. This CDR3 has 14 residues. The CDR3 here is CASSVRGSSDTQYF. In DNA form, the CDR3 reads TGTGCCAGCAGCGTACGCGGGAGCTCAGATACGCAGTATTTT. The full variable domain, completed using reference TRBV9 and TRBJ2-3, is DSGVTQTPKHLITATGQRVTLRCSPRSGDLSVYWYQQSLDQGLQFLIQYYNGEERAKGNILERFSAQQFPDLHSELNLSSLELGDSALYFCASSVRGSSDTQYFGPGTRLTVL.

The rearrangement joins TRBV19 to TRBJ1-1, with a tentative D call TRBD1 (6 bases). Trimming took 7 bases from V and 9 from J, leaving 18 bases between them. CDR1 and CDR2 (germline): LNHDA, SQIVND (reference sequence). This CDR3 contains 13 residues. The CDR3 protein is CASTLPGGLQAFF. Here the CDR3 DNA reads TGTGCCAGTACCCTCCCGGGGGGGCTTCAAGCTTTCTTT.

DNA of the CDR3: TGTGCCAGCAGCTCCGGACTAGCGGGACACTACGAGCAGTACGTC. It codes for CASSSGLAGHYEQYV. The chain employs TRBV5-4 and TRBJ2-7; 12 positions agree with TRBD2. This CDR3 has 15 residues. Germline CDR1 reads SGHNT; CDR2 reads YYREEE (reference sequence). Losses at the gene ends were 3 bases for V and 3 bases for J; bases not matched to a gene: 4.

The CDR3 spells CAWSVNPETGRINQPQHF. Written as DNA, the CDR3 is TGTGCCTGGAGTGTAAACCCCGAGACAGGGCGAATCAATCAGCCCCAGCATTTT. This rearrangement joins TRBV30 to TRBJ1-5; 7 nucleotides match TRBD1. The CDR3 runs 18 residues. Germline V gene lookup returns CDR1 GTSNPN and CDR2 SVGIG (reference sequence). With V trimmed by 0 bases and J by 3 bases, 14 bases remained unmatched.

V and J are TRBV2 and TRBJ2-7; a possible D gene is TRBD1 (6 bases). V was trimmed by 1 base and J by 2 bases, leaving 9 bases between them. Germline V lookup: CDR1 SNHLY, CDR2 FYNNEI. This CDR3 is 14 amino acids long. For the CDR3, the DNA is TGTGCCAGCAGTGAAGGGACAGCGGCCTACGAGCAGTACGTC. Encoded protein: CASSEGTAAYEQYV.

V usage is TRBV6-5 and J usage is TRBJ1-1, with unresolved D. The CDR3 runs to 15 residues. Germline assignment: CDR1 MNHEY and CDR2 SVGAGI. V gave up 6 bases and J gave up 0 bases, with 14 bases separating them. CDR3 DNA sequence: TGTGCCAGCAGCCCCAGCGGAGCCATGAACACTGAAGCTTTCTTT. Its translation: CASSPSGAMNTEAFF.

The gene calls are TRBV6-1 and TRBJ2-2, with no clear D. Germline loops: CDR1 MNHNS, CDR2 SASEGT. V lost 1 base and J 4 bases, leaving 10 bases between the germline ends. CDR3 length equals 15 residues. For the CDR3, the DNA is TGTGCCAGCAGTGAAGATCGCAGACTCACCGGGGAGCTGTTTTTT. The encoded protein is CASSEDRRLTGELFF.

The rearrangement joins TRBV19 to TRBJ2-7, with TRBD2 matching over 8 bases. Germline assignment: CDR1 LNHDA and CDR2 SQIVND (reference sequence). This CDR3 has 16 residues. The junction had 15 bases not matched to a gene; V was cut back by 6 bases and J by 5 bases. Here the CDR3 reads CASRRIGGAGFNEQYF. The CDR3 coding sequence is TGTGCCAGTAGAAGAATCGGGGGGGCCGGGTTTAACGAGCAGTACTTC.

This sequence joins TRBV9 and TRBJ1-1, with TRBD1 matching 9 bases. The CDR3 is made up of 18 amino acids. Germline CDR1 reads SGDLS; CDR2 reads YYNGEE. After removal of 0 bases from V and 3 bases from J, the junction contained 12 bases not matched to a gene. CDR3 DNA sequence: TGTGCCAGCAGCGTAGGGACAGGGGCCAGGGGAAGGGACACTGAAGCTTTCTTT. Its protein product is CASSVGTGARGRDTEAFF.

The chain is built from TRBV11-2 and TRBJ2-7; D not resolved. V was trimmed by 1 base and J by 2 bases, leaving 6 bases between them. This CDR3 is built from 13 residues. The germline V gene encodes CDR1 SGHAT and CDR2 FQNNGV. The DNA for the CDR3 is TGTGCCAGCAGCTTAGGTGCGGCCTACGAGCAGTACGTC. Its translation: CASSLGAAYEQYV.

The CDR3 DNA follows: TGTGCCAGCAGCCTACGGAGTACTAGCGGGTCATGGGATACGCAGTATTTT. It codes for CASSLRSTSGSWDTQYF. This chain uses TRBV5-6 with TRBJ2-3; 9 bases align to TRBD2. From germline, CDR1 is SGHDT and CDR2 YYEEEE. J was trimmed by 6 bases and V by 4 bases; bases with no gene match: 15. The CDR3 is 17 residues long.

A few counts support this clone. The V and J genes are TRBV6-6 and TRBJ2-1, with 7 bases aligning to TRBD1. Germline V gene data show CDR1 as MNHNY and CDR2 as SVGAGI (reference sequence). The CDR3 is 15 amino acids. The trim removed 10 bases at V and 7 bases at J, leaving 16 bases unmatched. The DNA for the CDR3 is TGTGCCATTCGGACAGGATTATCGACGACGAATGAGCAGTTCTTC. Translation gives CAIRTGLSTTNEQFF.